This T cell receptor (beta chain) stems from a study of Ad26.COV2.S vaccination and SARS-CoV-2 variants. Findings of the study overall: Breadth measured for non-spike TCRs was similar across vaccine and placebo recipients.

Here immunoSEQ multiplex PCR was the method, and the copy in TCRdb shows in-frame clones only, minus some. The repertoire has 300,000 to 400,000 clones, 70% to 90% of them found once; the top ten carry 1.5% to 2.5%. V lost 6 bases and J lost 5, with 10 bases in between. This CDR3 spans 12 amino acids. Treatment specified: some 20 received Ad26.COV2.S at low or high dose, single or two shots; several received placebo; per-sample allocation not given. Day 63 after the first injection of vaccine or placebo was the sampling time. Concerning this clone: The antigen remains unidentified.

The J gene is TRBJ2-5, the V gene TRBV12-3 or TRBV12-4, with D unresolved. Sample: peripheral blood, taken in a trial of Ad26.COV2.S vaccine versus placebo. This TCR derives from a person between 18 and 65 years old who received the Ad26.COV2.S COVID-19 vaccine or a placebo. This CDR3 is CASSPSRETQYF. In DNA, the CDR3 is TGTGCCAGCAGCCCGTCCCGCGAGACCCAGTACTTC.